These 32 T cell receptor beta chains were sequenced from one sample in a study of shared clonotypes between healthy human individuals. Naive CD8 cells lacked CD45RO and underwent positive selection for CCR7, leaving out terminally differentiated effector memory CD45RA+ cells. TCRdb's copy holds only in-frame clones and misses some; the assay was immunoSEQ multiplex PCR. The sample has about 2 million clones, about 95% seen once. The sequencing sample was made of naive CD8+ T cells sorted from blood. The receptors originated from a man between 18 and 35 years old in good health.

DNA for the CDR3: TGTGCCAGTAGTATGGGACAAAGCAATGAGCAGTTCTTC. Protein: CASSMGQSNEQFF. V and J are TRBV19 and TRBJ2-1; D is possibly TRBD1 (6 bases). Germline-derived CDR1 and CDR2 are LNHDA and SQIVND (reference sequence). Trimming took off 3 bases at V and 6 bases at J, with 9 bases between the two ends. The length of the CDR3 is 13 residues.

CDR3 coding DNA: TGCGCCAGCAGCGCGGGACAGGGGCCCACCTACGAGCAGTACTTC. Translation gives CASSAGQGPTYEQYF. This chain connects TRBV5-1 to TRBJ2-7, with 10 bases matching TRBD1. The trim removed 4 bases at V and 2 bases at J, leaving 6 bases unmatched. Germline CDR1 SGHRS, CDR2 YFSETQ. The CDR3 runs to 15 residues.

The rearrangement joins TRBV10-3 to TRBJ1-1; 9 nucleotides line up with TRBD1. This CDR3 is 15 amino acids long. Trimming at V came to 10 bases and at J to 0 bases, leaving 9 bases not matched to a gene. CDR1 ENHRY and CDR2 SYGVKD come from the germline V gene. CDR3 DNA sequence: TGTGCCACCGCAGACAGGGGGTTAATGAACACTGAAGCTTTCTTT. This codes for CATADRGLMNTEAFF.

The V gene is TRBV7-6, the J gene TRBJ2-3, with D perhaps TRBD2 (6 bases). The CDR3 runs to 14 residues. V lost 1 base to trimming and J lost 4 bases, with 9 bases between them. CDR1 and CDR2 from the germline V gene are SGHVS and FNYEAQ. The CDR3 DNA is TGTGCCAGCAGCTTAGGCGGGATGGCAGATACGCAGTATTTT. This codes for CASSLGGMADTQYF. Complete variable domain (other parts from reference TRBV7-6 and TRBJ2-3): GAGVSQSPRYKVTKRGQDVALRCDPISGHVSLYWYRQALGQGPEFLTYFNYEAQQDKSGLPNDRFSAERPEGSISTLTIQRTEQRDSAMYRCASSLGGMADTQYFGPGTRLTVL.

The chain is built from TRBV29-1 and TRBJ2-7; TRBD1 is a possible D gene (7 bases). Trimming took 6 bases from V and 7 from J, leaving 22 bases between them. The CDR3 totals 14 residues. Germline V gene lookup returns CDR1 SQVTM and CDR2 ANQGSEA. This chain's CDR3 is CSVAAPDREEEQYF. The CDR3 nucleotides are TGCAGCGTCGCCGCGCCAGACAGGGAGGAGGAGCAGTACTTC.

The chain carries TRBV29-1 and TRBJ2-3; 9 bases are shared with TRBD2. There are 14 residues in the CDR3. With V trimmed by 1 base and J by 1 base, 0 bases remained unmatched. Germline assignment: CDR1 SQVTM and CDR2 ANQGSEA. The CDR3 nucleotides are TGCAGCGTTGAAGGGACTAGCGGCACAGATACGCAGTATTTT. This sequence encodes CSVEGTSGTDTQYF.

The chain has TRBV12-5 and TRBJ2-1; D is ambiguous. The CDR3 has 14 residues. Germline CDR1 and CDR2: LGHNT and FRNRAP. Between the trimmed V and J ends, which lost 3 bases and 2 bases, there was a span of 8 bases. The CDR3 sequence is CASGFWRPYNEQFF. CDR3 in DNA: TGTGCTAGTGGTTTTTGGCGTCCCTACAATGAGCAGTTCTTC.

This clone was seen a handful of times. The gene calls are TRBV12-2 and TRBJ1-4. TRBV12-2 is an annotated pseudogene. CDR3 length: 16 amino acids. CDR3 coding DNA: TGTGCAAGTCGCTCTACTATAACAGAAACTAATGAAAAACTGTTTTTT. Encoded protein: CASRSTITETNEKLFF.

CDR3 loop: CASGQGGSDTQYF. DNA for the CDR3: TGTGCCAGCGGGCAGGGTGGTTCAGATACGCAGTATTTT. V usage is TRBV7-9 and J usage is TRBJ2-3; D possibly corresponds to TRBD1 (5 bases). Trimming took 8 bases from V and 4 from J, leaving 13 bases between them. This CDR3 spans 13 amino acids. Germline V CDR1 and CDR2: SEHNR, FQNEAQ (reference sequence).

The rearrangement joins TRBV25-1 to TRBJ1-2; D gene uncertain. The CDR3 consists of 15 residues. Trimming removed 1 base from V and 3 bases from J, with 12 bases in between. The germline V gene encodes CDR1 MGHDK and CDR2 SYGVNS. The CDR3 here is CASSEFQDLDYGYTF. The CDR3 nucleotides read TGTGCCAGCAGTGAATTTCAGGATCTCGACTATGGCTACACCTTC.

The gene calls are TRBV9 and TRBJ2-1, with 7 bases matching TRBD1. Germline CDR1 is SGDLS and CDR2 is YYNGEE. The V gene end was trimmed by 4 bases and the J gene end by 8 bases; junction bases not matched to a gene: 0. The CDR3 is 11 residues long. The CDR3 here is CASSQGDEQFF. The CDR3 DNA reads as TGTGCCAGCAGCCAGGGGGATGAGCAGTTCTTC. Combining the CDR3 with reference TRBV9 and TRBJ2-1 gives the whole variable domain DSGVTQTPKHLITATGQRVTLRCSPRSGDLSVYWYQQSLDQGLQFLIQYYNGEERAKGNILERFSAQQFPDLHSELNLSSLELGDSALYFCASSQGDEQFFGPGTRLTVL.

Points on this clone: In the same sample, other DNA sequences code for this CDR3. This chain connects TRBV7-9 to TRBJ2-7; a weak D match, TRBD1 (5 bases). V was cut by 5 bases and J by 0 bases, with 11 bases left in between. The CDR3 contains 14 residues. CDR1 and CDR2 from the germline V gene are SEHNR and FQNEAQ (reference sequence). CDR3 protein: CASSPLDNSYEQYF. The CDR3 bases are TGTGCCAGCAGCCCTTTGGACAACTCCTACGAGCAGTACTTC.

V usage is TRBV5-5 and J usage is TRBJ1-5; 7 bases line up with TRBD1. This CDR3 contains 16 residues. Germline V CDR1 and CDR2: SGHKS, YYEKEE (reference sequence). The V and J ends lost 5 bases and 7 bases, in that order; junction bases with no gene match: 15. The CDR3 DNA sequence: TGTGCCAGCAGACCTTCACCAGGGGGGTTTATCCAGCCCCAGCATTTT. Residues: CASRPSPGGFIQPQHF.

The genes are TRBV10-2 and TRBJ2-2, with unresolved D. CDR3 length equals 13 residues. Germline CDR1 reads WSHSY; CDR2 reads SAAADI. V gave up 3 bases and J gave up 6 bases, with 8 bases separating them. The CDR3 region is CASSDLQPGELFF. Written as DNA, the CDR3 is TGCGCCAGCAGTGACCTTCAGCCCGGGGAGCTGTTTTTT.

The CDR3 bases are TGCGCCAGCAGCCAAGATCAGGAAGGAGGAAACATTCAGTACTTC. Protein sequence: CASSQDQEGGNIQYF. The chain is built from TRBV4-3 and TRBJ2-4; the D gene is possibly TRBD2 (5 bases). The CDR3 covers 15 residues. Germline values: CDR1 LGHNA, CDR2 YSLEER. V was shortened by 0 bases and J by 6 bases, with 12 bases between the two germline ends.

V is TRBV30 and J is TRBJ1-5; D call uncertain. This CDR3 has 13 residues. Trimming cost V 1 base and J 7 bases, with 11 bases left between them. The V gene's germline CDR1 is GTSNPN and CDR2 SVGIG (reference sequence). The CDR3, as DNA: TGTGCCTGGAGTGGGGCCTCGGGACAGCCCCAGCATTTT. It codes for CAWSGASGQPQHF.

This clone was seen once. The chain joins TRBV11-2 to TRBJ2-1, with D unresolved. The CDR3 spans 14 residues. CDR1 SGHAT and CDR2 FQNNGV come from the germline V gene. V shed 2 bases and J shed 5 bases, with 10 bases lying between them. The CDR3, as DNA: TGTGCCAGCAGCTTACTCGGATCGAACAATGAGCAGTTCTTC. As protein: CASSLLGSNNEQFF.

V is TRBV14 and J is TRBJ2-2; 8 bases match TRBD1. The CDR3 has 17 residues. Germline assignment: CDR1 SGHDN and CDR2 FVKESK. J gave up 4 bases and V 4 bases, and 11 bases lay outside the gene matches. The DNA for the CDR3 is TGTGCCAGCAGCCCATTCAGGGGGCTAGTTTTCACCGGGGAGCTGTTTTTT. This encodes CASSPFRGLVFTGELFF.

Comments on this clone: This sample also contains other DNA sequences that code for the same CDR3. The chain employs TRBV6-5 and TRBJ2-1; D is possibly TRBD1 or TRBD2 (5 bases each). The CDR3 loop spans 12 amino acids. The V and J ends lost 0 bases and 9 bases respectively, with 6 bases between them. CDR1 is MNHEY and CDR2 is SVGAGI in the germline V gene. The CDR3 loop reads CASSYSRGEQFF. CDR3 nucleotide sequence: TGTGCCAGCAGTTACTCGAGGGGTGAGCAGTTCTTC.

The rearrangement joins TRBV10-1 to TRBJ2-3, with 8 bases fitting TRBD2. The J segment lost 5 bases and the V segment lost 4 bases, leaving 11 bases of the junction unmatched. The CDR3 contains 16 residues. The germline V gene encodes CDR1 WNHNN and CDR2 SYGVQD (reference sequence). The CDR3 here is CASSATQAGEKDTQYF. As DNA, the CDR3 is TGCGCCAGCAGTGCAACGCAAGCGGGAGAAAAAGATACGCAGTATTTT.

As regards this clone: This sample also contains other DNA sequences that code for the same CDR3. The rearrangement links TRBV27 to TRBJ2-7, with 11 bases matching TRBD1. Germline assignment: CDR1 MNHEY and CDR2 SMNVEV (reference sequence). After removal of 5 bases from V and 4 bases from J, the junction contained 4 bases not matched to a gene. This CDR3 has 14 residues. CDR3 amino acids: CASSPGQGAYEQYF. In DNA form, the CDR3 reads TGTGCCAGCAGTCCCGGACAGGGGGCATACGAGCAGTACTTC.

This clone was seen a single time. Other DNA sequences in this specimen translate into the identical CDR3. The V call is TRBV9, the J call TRBJ2-6; D is ambiguous. Germline CDR1 is SGDLS and CDR2 is YYNGEE. The CDR3 totals 15 residues. V dropped 1 base and J dropped 1 base, with 6 bases sitting between them. The CDR3 bases are TGTGCCAGCAGCGTATTTGTTTCTGGGGCCAACGTCCTGACTTTC. Translated, it gives CASSVFVSGANVLTF.

Comments on this clone: This same CDR3 is encoded by further DNA sequences in the sample. This chain joins TRBV10-3 and TRBJ2-5; D is possibly TRBD2 (6 bases). Germline values: CDR1 ENHRY, CDR2 SYGVKD. The CDR3 runs to 13 residues. The ends were cut back, 4 bases at V and 3 bases at J, with 9 bases in the middle. For the CDR3, the DNA is TGTGCCATCAGTGGGGACTTAGAAGAGACCCAGTACTTC. Encoded protein: CAISGDLEETQYF.

The chain employs TRBV27 and TRBJ1-5; D perhaps matches TRBD1 (5 bases). Trimming shortened V by 2 bases and J by 3 bases, and 17 bases separated the two germline ends. The germline V gene encodes CDR1 MNHEY and CDR2 SMNVEV (reference sequence). This CDR3 comprises 17 residues. The CDR3 nucleotides are TGTGCCAGCAGTTTAGACCGTCCACACGGGGCCAATCAGCCCCAGCATTTT. The encoded protein is CASSLDRPHGANQPQHF.

A note on this clone: Germline is not matched at one junction end, which may reflect a read error. This chain uses TRBV2 with TRBJ2-2, with 11 bases lining up with TRBD1. The CDR3 runs 16 residues. Per the germline V gene, CDR1 is SNHLY and CDR2 is FYNNEI. The CDR3 bases are TGTGCCAGCACCCCAGGACAGGGGGCGAACGCCGGGGAGCTGTTTTTT. Protein: CASTPGQGANAGELFF. Based on the CDR3 plus reference TRBV2 and TRBJ2-2, the full variable domain is EPEVTQTPSHQVTQMGQEVILRCVPISNHLYFYWYRQILGQKVEFLVSFYNNEISEKSEIFDDQFSVERPDGSNFTLKIRSTKLEDSAMYFCASTPGQGANAGELFFGEGSRLTVL.

This chain links TRBV13 with TRBJ2-3; D is ambiguous. V was pared by 0 bases and J by 2 bases, with 6 bases between. The CDR3 is 14 residues long. Germline V lookup: CDR1 PRHDT, CDR2 FYEKMQ (reference sequence). The CDR3 is CASSLGRATDTQYF. The CDR3 DNA reads as TGTGCCAGCAGCTTAGGTCGGGCCACAGATACGCAGTATTTT. Complete variable domain (other parts from reference TRBV13 and TRBJ2-3): AAGVIQSPRHLIKEKRETATLKCYPIPRHDTVYWYQQGPGQDPQFLISFYEKMQSDKGSIPDRFSAQQFSDYHSELNMSSLELGDSALYFCASSLGRATDTQYFGPGTRLTVL.

The J gene is TRBJ2-5, the V gene TRBV27; 12 nucleotides match TRBD2. CDR3 length equals 18 residues. V was clipped by 5 bases and J by 4 bases; unmatched bases: 14. In germline, CDR1 is MNHEY, CDR2 SMNVEV (reference sequence). For the CDR3, the DNA is TGTGCCAGCAGTCCCAGTGCTGGACTAGCGGGATTCGCAGAGACCCAGTACTTC. Residues: CASSPSAGLAGFAETQYF.

The chain carries TRBV6-6 and TRBJ2-1; weak D call: TRBD2 (6 bases). The CDR3 consists of 15 residues. Trimming cost V 7 bases and J 2 bases, with 15 bases left between them. Germline V gives CDR1 MNHNY, CDR2 SVGAGI (reference sequence). CDR3 in amino acids: CASTNRGNTYNEQFF. Here the CDR3 DNA reads TGTGCCAGCACTAACCGGGGGAACACCTACAATGAGCAGTTCTTC.

The V gene is TRBV7-9, the J gene TRBJ1-5; a possible D gene is TRBD1 (6 bases). CDR1 SEHNR and CDR2 FQNEAQ come from the germline V gene (reference sequence). V lost 11 bases, J lost 5 bases, and 13 bases lay in between. This CDR3 has 12 residues. CDR3 DNA: TGTGCCTCCGGTAGGGGGGATCAGCCCCAGCATTTT. It yields the protein CASGRGDQPQHF.

The genes are TRBV11-2 and TRBJ1-1, with 7 bases matching TRBD1. Trimming removed 3 bases from V and 7 bases from J; junction bases left unmatched: 8. Germline V CDR1 and CDR2: SGHAT, FQNNGV. CDR3 length equals 14 residues. CDR3 in DNA: TGTGCCAGCAGCTTGCTCGGGCAGGGGGTTGAAGCTTTCTTT. Its translation is CASSLLGQGVEAFF.

This clone has a single count. The V and J genes are TRBV5-6 and TRBJ2-7; 7 nucleotides line up with TRBD1. J was trimmed by 6 bases and V by 2 bases; bases with no gene match: 5. CDR3 length equals 13 residues. Germline values: CDR1 SGHDT, CDR2 YYEEEE. The CDR3 DNA reads TGTGCCAGCAGCTTTTACAGGGGTTCCGAGCAGTACTTC. Translation: CASSFYRGSEQYF.

The rearrangement uses TRBV13 and TRBJ1-4; possibly TRBD1 for D (5 bases). Germline V CDR1 and CDR2: PRHDT, FYEKMQ (reference sequence). This CDR3 is built from 13 residues. V lost 5 bases and J 8 bases, leaving 12 bases between the germline ends. For the CDR3, the DNA is TGTGCCAGCAGCCCTAGCGGGGGAGAAAAACTGTTTTTT. It yields the protein CASSPSGGEKLFF.